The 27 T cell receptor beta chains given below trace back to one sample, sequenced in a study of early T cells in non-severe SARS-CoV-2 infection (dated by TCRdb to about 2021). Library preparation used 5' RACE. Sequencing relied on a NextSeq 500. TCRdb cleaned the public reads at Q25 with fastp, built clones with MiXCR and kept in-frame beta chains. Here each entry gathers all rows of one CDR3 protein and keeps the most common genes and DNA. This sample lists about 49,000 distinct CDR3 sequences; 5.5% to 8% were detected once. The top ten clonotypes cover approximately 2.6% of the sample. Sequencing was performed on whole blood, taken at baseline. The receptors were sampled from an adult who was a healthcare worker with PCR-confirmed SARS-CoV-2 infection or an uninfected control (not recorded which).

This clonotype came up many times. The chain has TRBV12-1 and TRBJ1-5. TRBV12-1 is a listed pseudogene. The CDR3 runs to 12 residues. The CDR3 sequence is CASSPHAQPQHF. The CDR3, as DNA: TGTGCCAGCAGCCCCCACGCGCAGCCCCAGCATTTT.

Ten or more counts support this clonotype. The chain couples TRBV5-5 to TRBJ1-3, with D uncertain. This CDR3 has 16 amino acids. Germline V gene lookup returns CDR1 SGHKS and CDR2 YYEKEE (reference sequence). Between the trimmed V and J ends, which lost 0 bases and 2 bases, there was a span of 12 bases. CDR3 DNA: TGTGCCAGCAGCTTGGCTCCGGGGAGAGCTGGAAACACCATATATTTT. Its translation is CASSLAPGRAGNTIYF. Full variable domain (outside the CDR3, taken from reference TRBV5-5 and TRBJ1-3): DAGVTQSPTHLIKTRGQQVTLRCSPISGHKSVSWYQQVLGQGPQFIFQYYEKEERGRGNFPDRFSARQFPNYSSELNVNALLLGDSALYLCASSLAPGRAGNTIYFGEGSWLTVV.

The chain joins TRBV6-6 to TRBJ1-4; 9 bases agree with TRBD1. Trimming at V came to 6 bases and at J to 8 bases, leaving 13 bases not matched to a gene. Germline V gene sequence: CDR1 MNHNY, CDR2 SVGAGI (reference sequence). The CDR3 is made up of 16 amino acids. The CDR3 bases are TGTGCCAGCAGGAACCAGGGACAGGGAAGGAACGAAAAACTGTTTTTT. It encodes CASRNQGQGRNEKLFF.

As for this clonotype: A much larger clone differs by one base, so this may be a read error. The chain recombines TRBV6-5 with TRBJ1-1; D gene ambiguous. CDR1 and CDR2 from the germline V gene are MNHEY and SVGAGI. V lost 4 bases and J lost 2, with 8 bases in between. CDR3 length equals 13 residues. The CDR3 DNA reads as TGTGCCAGCAGTTGCGGTCGAAACACTGAAGCTTTCTTT. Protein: CASSCGRNTEAFF.

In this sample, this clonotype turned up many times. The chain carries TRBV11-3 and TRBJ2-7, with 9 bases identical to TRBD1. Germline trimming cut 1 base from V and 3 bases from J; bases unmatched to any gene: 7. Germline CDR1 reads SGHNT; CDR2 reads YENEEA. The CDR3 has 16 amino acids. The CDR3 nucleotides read TGTGCCAGCAGCTTAGGATGGACAGGGGAAAACTACGAGCAGTACTTC. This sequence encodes CASSLGWTGENYEQYF.

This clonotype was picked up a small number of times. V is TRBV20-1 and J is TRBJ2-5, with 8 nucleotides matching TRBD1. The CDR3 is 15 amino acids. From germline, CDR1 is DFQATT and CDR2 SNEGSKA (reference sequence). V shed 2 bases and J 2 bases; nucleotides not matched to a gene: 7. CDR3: CSARRPGGGQETQYF. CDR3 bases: TGCAGTGCTAGAAGGCCAGGGGGCGGGCAAGAGACCCAGTACTTC.

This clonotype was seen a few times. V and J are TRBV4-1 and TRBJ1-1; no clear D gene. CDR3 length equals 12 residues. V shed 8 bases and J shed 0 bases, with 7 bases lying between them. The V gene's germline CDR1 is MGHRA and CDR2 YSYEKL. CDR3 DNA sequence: TGCGCCAGCGGGGAGGTGAACACTGAAGCTTTCTTT. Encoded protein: CASGEVNTEAFF.

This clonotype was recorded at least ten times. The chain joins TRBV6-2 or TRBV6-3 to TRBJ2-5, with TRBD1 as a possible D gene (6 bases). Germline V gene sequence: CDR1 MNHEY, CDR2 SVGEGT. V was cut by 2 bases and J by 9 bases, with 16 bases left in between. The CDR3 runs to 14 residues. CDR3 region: CASSYVAGEGSQYF. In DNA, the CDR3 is TGTGCCAGCAGTTACGTGGCAGGGGAAGGGTCCCAGTACTTC.

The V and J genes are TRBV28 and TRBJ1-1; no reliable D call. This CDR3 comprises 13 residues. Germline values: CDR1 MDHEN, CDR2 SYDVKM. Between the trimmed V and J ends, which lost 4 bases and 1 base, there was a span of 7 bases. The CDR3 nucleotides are TGTGCCAGCAGTTCCCAGCAGAACACTGAAGCTTTCTTT. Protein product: CASSSQQNTEAFF.

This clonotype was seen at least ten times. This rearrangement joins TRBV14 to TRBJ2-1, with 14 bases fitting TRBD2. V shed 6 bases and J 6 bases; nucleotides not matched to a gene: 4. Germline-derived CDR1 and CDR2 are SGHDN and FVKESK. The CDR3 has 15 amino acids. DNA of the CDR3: TGTGCCAGCAGTTACGGGACTAGCGGGGGCAATGAGCAGTTCTTC. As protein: CASSYGTSGGNEQFF.

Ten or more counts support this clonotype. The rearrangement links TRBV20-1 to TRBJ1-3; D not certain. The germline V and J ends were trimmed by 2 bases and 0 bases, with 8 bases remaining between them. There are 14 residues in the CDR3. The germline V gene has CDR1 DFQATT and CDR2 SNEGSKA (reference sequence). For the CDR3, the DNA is TGCAGTGCTAGATTCCTCCACTCTGGAAACACCATATATTTT. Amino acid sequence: CSARFLHSGNTIYF.

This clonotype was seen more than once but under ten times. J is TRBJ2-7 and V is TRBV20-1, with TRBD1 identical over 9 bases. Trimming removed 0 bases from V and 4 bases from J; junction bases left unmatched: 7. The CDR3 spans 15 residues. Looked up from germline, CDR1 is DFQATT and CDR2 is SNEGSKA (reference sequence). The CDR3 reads CSARDGDRASYEQYF. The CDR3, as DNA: TGCAGTGCTAGAGACGGGGACAGGGCCTCATACGAGCAGTACTTC.

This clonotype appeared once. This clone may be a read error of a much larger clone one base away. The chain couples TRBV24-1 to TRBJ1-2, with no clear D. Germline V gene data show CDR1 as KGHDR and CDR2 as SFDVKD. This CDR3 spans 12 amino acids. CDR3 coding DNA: TGTGCCACCAGTGACACTAACTATGGCTACATCTTC. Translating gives CATSDTNYGYIF.

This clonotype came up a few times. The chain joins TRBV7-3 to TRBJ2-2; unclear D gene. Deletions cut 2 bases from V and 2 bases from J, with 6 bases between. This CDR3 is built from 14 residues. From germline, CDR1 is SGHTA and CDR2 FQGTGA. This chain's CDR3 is CASSLLFNTGELFF. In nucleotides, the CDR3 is TGTGCCAGCAGCTTACTTTTTAACACCGGGGAGCTGTTTTTT. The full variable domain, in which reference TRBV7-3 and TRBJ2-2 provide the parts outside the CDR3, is GAGVSQTPSNKVTEKGKYVELRCDPISGHTALYWYRQSLGQGPEFLIYFQGTGAADDSGLPNDRFFAVRPEGSVSTLKIQRTERGDSAVYLCASSLLFNTGELFFGEGSRLTVL.

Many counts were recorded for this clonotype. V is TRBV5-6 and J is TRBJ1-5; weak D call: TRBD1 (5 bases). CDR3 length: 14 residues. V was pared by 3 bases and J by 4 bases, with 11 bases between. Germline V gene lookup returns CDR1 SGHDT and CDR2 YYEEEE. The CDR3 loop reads CASSSAGRNQPQHF. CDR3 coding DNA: TGTGCCAGCAGCTCAGCAGGGCGAAATCAGCCCCAGCATTTT.

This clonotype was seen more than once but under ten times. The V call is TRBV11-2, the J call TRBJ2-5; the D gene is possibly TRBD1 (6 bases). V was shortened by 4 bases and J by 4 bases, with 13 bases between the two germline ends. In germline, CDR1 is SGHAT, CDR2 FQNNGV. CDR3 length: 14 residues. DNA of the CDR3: TGTGCCAGCAGCTACCGGGACATGGGAGAGACCCAGTACTTC. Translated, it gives CASSYRDMGETQYF.

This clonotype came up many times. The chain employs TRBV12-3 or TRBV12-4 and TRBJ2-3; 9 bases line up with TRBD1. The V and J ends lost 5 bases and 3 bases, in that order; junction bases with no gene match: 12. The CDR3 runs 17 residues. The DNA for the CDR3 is TGTGCCAGCAGTCACCTTGGGACAGGGCGGCGGACAGATACGCAGTATTTT. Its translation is CASSHLGTGRRTDTQYF.

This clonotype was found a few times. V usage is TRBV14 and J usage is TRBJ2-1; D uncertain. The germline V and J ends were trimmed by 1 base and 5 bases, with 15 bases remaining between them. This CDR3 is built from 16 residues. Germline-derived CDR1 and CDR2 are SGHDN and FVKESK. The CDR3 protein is CASSQALRPWDNEQFF. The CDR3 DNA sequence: TGTGCCAGCAGCCAAGCCCTCAGACCTTGGGACAATGAGCAGTTCTTC.

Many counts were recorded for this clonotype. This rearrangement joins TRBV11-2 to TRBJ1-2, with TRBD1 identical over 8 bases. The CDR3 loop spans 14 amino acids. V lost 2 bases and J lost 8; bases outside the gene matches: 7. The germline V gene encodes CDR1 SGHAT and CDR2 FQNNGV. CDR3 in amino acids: CASSLRQGAPGYTF. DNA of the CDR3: TGTGCCAGCAGCTTAAGGCAGGGGGCGCCCGGCTACACCTTC.

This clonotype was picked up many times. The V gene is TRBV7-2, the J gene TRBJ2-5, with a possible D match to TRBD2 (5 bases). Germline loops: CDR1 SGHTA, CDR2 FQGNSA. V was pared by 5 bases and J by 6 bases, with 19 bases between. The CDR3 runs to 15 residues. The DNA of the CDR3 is TGTGCCAGCAGCACTCCCCTCGGGGATGTAAAGACCCAGTACTTC. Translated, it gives CASSTPLGDVKTQYF.

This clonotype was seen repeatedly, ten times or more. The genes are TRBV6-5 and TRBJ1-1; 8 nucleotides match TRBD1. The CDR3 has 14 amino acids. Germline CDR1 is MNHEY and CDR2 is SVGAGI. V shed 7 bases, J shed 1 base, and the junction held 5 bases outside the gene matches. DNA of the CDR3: TGTGCCAGCATACAGGGACAGGCGAACACTGAAGCTTTCTTT. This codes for CASIQGQANTEAFF.

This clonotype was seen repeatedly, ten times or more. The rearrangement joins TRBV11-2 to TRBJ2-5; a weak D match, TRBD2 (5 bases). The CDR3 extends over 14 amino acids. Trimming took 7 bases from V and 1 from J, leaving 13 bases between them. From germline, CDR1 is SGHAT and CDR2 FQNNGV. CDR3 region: CASTSSRVQETQYF. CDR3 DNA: TGTGCCAGCACCTCTAGCCGGGTCCAAGAGACCCAGTACTTC. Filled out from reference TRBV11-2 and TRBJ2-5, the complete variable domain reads EAGVAQSPRYKIIEKRQSVAFWCNPISGHATLYWYQQILGQGPKLLIQFQNNGVVDDSQLPKDRFSAERLKGVDSTLKIQPAKLEDSAVYLCASTSSRVQETQYFGPGTRLLVL.

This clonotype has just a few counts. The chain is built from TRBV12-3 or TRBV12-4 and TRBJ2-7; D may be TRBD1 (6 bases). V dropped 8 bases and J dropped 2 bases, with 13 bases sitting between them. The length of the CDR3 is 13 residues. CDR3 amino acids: CASARDTTYEQYF. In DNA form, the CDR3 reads TGTGCCAGCGCAAGGGACACCACCTACGAGCAGTACTTC.

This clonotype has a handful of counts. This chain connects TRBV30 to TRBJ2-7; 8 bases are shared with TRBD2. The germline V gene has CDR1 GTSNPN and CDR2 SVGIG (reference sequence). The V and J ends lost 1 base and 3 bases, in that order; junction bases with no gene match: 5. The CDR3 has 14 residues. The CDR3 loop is CAWSDGGASYEQYF. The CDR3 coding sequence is TGTGCCTGGAGTGACGGGGGGGCAAGCTACGAGCAGTACTTC.

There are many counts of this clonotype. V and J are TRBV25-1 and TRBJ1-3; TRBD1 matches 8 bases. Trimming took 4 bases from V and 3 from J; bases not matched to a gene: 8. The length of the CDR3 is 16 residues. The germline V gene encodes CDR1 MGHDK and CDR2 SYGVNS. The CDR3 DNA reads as TGTGCCAGCAGTGCTTCGCAGGGGGCGGGTGGAAACACCATATATTTT. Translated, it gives CASSASQGAGGNTIYF.

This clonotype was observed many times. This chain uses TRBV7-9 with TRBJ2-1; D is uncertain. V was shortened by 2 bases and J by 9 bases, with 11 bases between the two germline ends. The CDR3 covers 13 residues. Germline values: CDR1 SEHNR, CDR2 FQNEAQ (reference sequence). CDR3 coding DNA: TGTGCCAGCAGCTTATCTCAGTATGGTGAGCAGTTCTTC. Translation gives CASSLSQYGEQFF.

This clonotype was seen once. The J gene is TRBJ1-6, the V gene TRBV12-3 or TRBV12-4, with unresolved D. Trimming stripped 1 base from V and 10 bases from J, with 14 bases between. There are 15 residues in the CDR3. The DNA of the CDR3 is TGTGCCAGCAGTTTAGGGGTCAGCGGGTTCTCACCCCTCCACTTT. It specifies CASSLGVSGFSPLHF.